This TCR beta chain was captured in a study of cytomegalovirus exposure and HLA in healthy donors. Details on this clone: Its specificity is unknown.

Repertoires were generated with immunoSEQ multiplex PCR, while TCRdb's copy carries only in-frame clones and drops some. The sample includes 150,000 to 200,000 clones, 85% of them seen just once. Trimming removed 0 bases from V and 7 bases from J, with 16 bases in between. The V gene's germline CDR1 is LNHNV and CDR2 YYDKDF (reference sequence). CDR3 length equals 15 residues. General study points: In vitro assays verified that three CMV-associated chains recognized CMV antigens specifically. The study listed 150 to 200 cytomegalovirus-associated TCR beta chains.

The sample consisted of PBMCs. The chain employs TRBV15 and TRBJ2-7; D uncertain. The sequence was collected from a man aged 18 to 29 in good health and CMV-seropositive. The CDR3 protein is CATSRDRVGVEEQYF. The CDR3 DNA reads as TGTGCCACCAGCAGAGATCGGGTTGGCGTGGAGGAGCAGTACTTC.